The present entry profiles one TCR beta chain with its context. TCRdb re-called the 5' RACE reads through MiXCR, storing one row per CDR3 protein. The repertoire holds 100,000 or so distinct CDR3 sequences, with over 15% as singletons. These data belong to a study of early T cells in non-severe SARS-CoV-2 infection. The source of this sequence is an adult who was a healthcare worker with PCR-confirmed SARS-CoV-2 infection or an uninfected control (not recorded which). Sequences were derived from whole blood, sampled at baseline.

In DNA, the CDR3 is TGTGCCAGCAGCTCCAGCGGGAGCAGCGAGCAGTACTTC. Residues: CASSSSGSSEQYF. The chain recombines TRBV7-9 with TRBJ2-7; 8 bases fit TRBD2. Germline V gene sequence: CDR1 SEHNR, CDR2 FQNEAQ (reference sequence). This CDR3 has 13 amino acids. Trimming took 4 bases from V and 6 from J; bases not matched to a gene: 5.